The T cell receptor beta chain under discussion was sequenced for a study of T cells in Graves' hyperthyroidism and ophthalmopathy. TCR beta CDR3 regions were amplified from RNA. RT-PCR in the first round (using the HTBI primer set) targeted the TCR CDR3. TCRdb re-derived calls from the multiplex PCR reads in MiXCR, one entry per CDR3 protein. Of a few hundred thousand distinct CDR3 sequences listed, roughly 14% are singletons. Germline assignment: CDR1 DFQATT and CDR2 SNEGSKA (reference sequence). J lost 7 bases, V lost 4 bases, and 7 bases had no gene match. The CDR3 sequence is 15 residues long. The origin of this receptor is a woman in her late teens or twenties with Graves' hyperthyroidism. The gene calls are TRBV20-1 and TRBJ2-1; 13 bases map to TRBD2. Specimen: blood. CDR3 region: CSAIGLAGVGNEQFF. The CDR3 nucleotides are TGCAGTGCTATAGGACTAGCGGGAGTCGGAAATGAGCAGTTCTTC.